The 12 T cell receptor beta chains reported below all come from one sample, sequenced in a study of cytotoxic CD8 clonotypes in ibrutinib-treated CLL. Produced via immunoSEQ multiplex PCR; TCRdb's table is partial and in-frame only. Of roughly 190,000 clones listed, around 72% are singletons. Material: PBMCs, obtained after 24 months of ibrutinib treatment. The source is a human donor with chronic lymphocytic leukemia.

V is TRBV11-2 and J is TRBJ2-5; D call uncertain. Germline V gives CDR1 SGHAT, CDR2 FQNNGV. CDR3 length: 17 residues. Trimming cost V 5 bases and J 0 bases, with 19 bases left between them. CDR3 loop: CASSPTRASPYQETQYF. DNA of the CDR3: TGTGCCAGCAGCCCGACCCGGGCCTCTCCGTACCAAGAGACCCAGTACTTC.

The rearrangement joins TRBV10-1 to TRBJ1-1; D might be TRBD1 (5 bases). Trimming cost V 5 bases and J 1 base, with 8 bases left between them. There are 13 residues in the CDR3. The V gene's germline CDR1 is WNHNN and CDR2 SYGVQD (reference sequence). CDR3 loop: CASSRTGNTEAFF. DNA for the CDR3: TGCGCCAGCAGTCGAACAGGGAACACTGAAGCTTTCTTT.

This clone was seen just once. J is TRBJ2-7 and V is TRBV7-6, with D perhaps TRBD1 or TRBD2 (6 bases each). Germline V lookup: CDR1 SGHVS, CDR2 FNYEAQ. V lost 4 bases and J 6 bases, leaving 19 bases between the germline ends. The CDR3 covers 15 residues. CDR3 sequence reads: CASSYWSGGVGEQYF. CDR3 sequence (DNA): TGTGCCAGCAGCTACTGGTCCGGGGGCGTCGGCGAGCAGTACTTC.

This chain connects TRBV25-1 to TRBJ1-2; D gene ambiguous. Trimming pared 2 bases from V and 2 bases from J, leaving 9 bases between. The CDR3 runs to 14 residues. Per the germline V gene, CDR1 is MGHDK and CDR2 is SYGVNS. CDR3 amino acids: CASSERVSNYGYTF. DNA for the CDR3: TGTGCCAGCAGTGAAAGGGTGTCCAACTATGGCTACACCTTC.

The V and J genes are TRBV27 and TRBJ1-2; the match to TRBD1 covers 8 bases. V was pared by 6 bases and J by 7 bases, with 10 bases of the junction left unmatched. Germline lookup yields CDR1 MNHEY and CDR2 SMNVEV (reference sequence). The CDR3 extends over 14 amino acids. The DNA of the CDR3 is TGTGCCAGCAGGAGTATAGACAGGGGACGTGGCTACACCTTC. Protein sequence: CASRSIDRGRGYTF.

V usage is TRBV9 and J usage is TRBJ2-1; possible D gene TRBD2, 5 bases. This CDR3 is built from 15 residues. CDR1 is SGDLS and CDR2 is YYNGEE in the germline V gene. Trimming took 4 bases from V and 4 from J, leaving 15 bases between them. The CDR3 region has the DNA TGTGCCAGCAGCTGGGGAGTGGGAAGGTACAATGAGCAGTTCTTC. Its protein product is CASSWGVGRYNEQFF.

V gene TRBV4-2 combines with J gene TRBJ1-5; no firm D call. This CDR3 is 17 amino acids long. CDR1 LGHNA and CDR2 YNFKEQ come from the germline V gene. Trimming shortened V by 2 bases and J by 0 bases, and 14 bases separated the two germline ends. CDR3 nucleotides: TGTGCCAGCAGCCAATATCCTTCCGAATATAGCAATCAGCCCCAGCATTTT. Translated, it gives CASSQYPSEYSNQPQHF.

The chain joins TRBV10-3 to TRBJ1-2; no definite D call. The ends were cut back, 0 bases at V and 8 bases at J, with 7 bases in the middle. The CDR3 has 12 amino acids. Germline assignment: CDR1 ENHRY and CDR2 SYGVKD. This chain's CDR3 is CAISESTLGYTF. The CDR3 DNA reads TGTGCCATCAGTGAGTCAACACTCGGCTACACCTTC.

This chain connects TRBV5-1 to TRBJ2-3, with 8 bases identical to TRBD2. CDR3 length equals 15 residues. The trim removed 6 bases at V and 3 bases at J, leaving 9 bases unmatched. Germline V gene data show CDR1 as SGHRS and CDR2 as YFSETQ. The CDR3 sequence: CASILGAGGTDTQYF. For the CDR3, the DNA is TGCGCCAGCATCCTGGGGGCGGGAGGAACAGATACGCAGTATTTT.

V is TRBV6-5 and J is TRBJ2-7; 10 bases map to TRBD2. This CDR3 region has 14 residues. J lost 2 bases, V lost 6 bases, and 4 bases had no gene match. Per the germline V gene, CDR1 is MNHEY and CDR2 is SVGAGI. The CDR3 loop reads CASRRTSGTYEQYF. DNA for the CDR3: TGTGCCAGCAGGCGGACTAGCGGAACCTACGAGCAGTACTTC.

This clone has only a few counts. The chain has TRBV4-1 and TRBJ2-1; a possible D gene is TRBD2 (5 bases). Germline lookup yields CDR1 MGHRA and CDR2 YSYEKL. The CDR3 is made up of 13 amino acids. Trimming stripped 4 bases from V and 9 bases from J, with 13 bases between. The CDR3 bases are TGCGCCAGCAGCCCCCCAGGAGGTTTTGAGCAGTTCTTC. The encoded protein is CASSPPGGFEQFF.

A word on this clone: The sample holds other DNA sequences that translate to the same CDR3. The chain joins TRBV19 to TRBJ2-6, with unresolved D. The V gene's germline CDR1 is LNHDA and CDR2 SQIVND (reference sequence). This CDR3 region has 13 residues. Trimming removed 2 bases from V and 4 bases from J, with 3 bases in between. Here the CDR3 reads CASSITGANVLTF. The CDR3 DNA follows: TGTGCCAGTAGTATAACAGGGGCCAACGTCCTGACTTTC.